Below are 21 T cell receptor beta chains sequenced from a single sample in a study of cytomegalovirus exposure and HLA in healthy donors. The PCR ran on 60 Vbeta and 13 Jbeta primers. Profiling relied on immunoSEQ multiplex PCR, and the TCRdb table lists in-frame clones only, not all of them. This sample has roughly 160,000 clones, with about 65% found just once. The sample taken for sequencing was PBMCs. These TCRs come from a girl aged 5 to 17 in good health and CMV-seronegative.

The chain combines TRBV19 with TRBJ2-3; the match to TRBD1 covers 7 bases. The J segment lost 4 bases and the V segment lost 6 bases, leaving 4 bases of the junction unmatched. Germline CDR1 is LNHDA and CDR2 is SQIVND (reference sequence). The CDR3 runs to 13 residues. This CDR3 is CASSQQGPDTQYF. The CDR3 DNA reads TGTGCCAGTAGCCAACAGGGGCCAGATACGCAGTATTTT.

The gene calls are TRBV6-1 and TRBJ1-5; D is perhaps TRBD1 (6 bases). CDR3 length equals 17 residues. Germline V gives CDR1 MNHNS, CDR2 SASEGT. Trimming removed 0 bases at V and 3 bases at J, with 15 bases between. Here the CDR3 reads CASSEAGPGTNNQPQHF. CDR3 bases: TGTGCCAGCAGTGAAGCGGGGCCCGGGACAAACAATCAGCCCCAGCATTTT.

J is TRBJ2-5 and V is TRBV5-6; D may be TRBD1 (5 bases). The germline V and J ends were trimmed by 4 bases and 1 base, with 8 bases remaining between them. Germline V CDR1 and CDR2: SGHDT, YYEEEE. This CDR3 region has 13 residues. The CDR3 DNA reads TGTGCCAGCAGCCTCCAGGGCCAAGAGACCCAGTACTTC. Translation gives CASSLQGQETQYF.

The chain employs TRBV7-8 and TRBJ1-1, with a tentative D call TRBD1 (5 bases). The V end was cut by 1 base, the J end by 4 bases, with 10 bases between. This CDR3 has 14 residues. The V gene's germline CDR1 is SGHVS and CDR2 FQNEAQ. The DNA of the CDR3 is TGTGCCAGCAGCTTAGAGCAGGGCTCCACTGAAGCTTTCTTT. It encodes CASSLEQGSTEAFF.

The chain couples TRBV7-9 to TRBJ1-5, with D possibly TRBD1 on 6 matching bases. Germline CDR1 reads SEHNR; CDR2 reads FQNEAQ (reference sequence). Trimming took off 1 base at V and 6 bases at J, with 10 bases between the two ends. This CDR3 has 14 residues. CDR3 loop: CASSLEGEGQPQHF. CDR3 DNA: TGTGCCAGCAGCTTAGAGGGGGAAGGTCAGCCCCAGCATTTT.

The chain uses TRBV15 and TRBJ2-7; the D gene is possibly TRBD1 (6 bases). CDR3 length: 13 amino acids. V dropped 0 bases and J dropped 5 bases, with 8 bases sitting between them. Per germline, CDR1 LNHNV and CDR2 YYDKDF (reference sequence). The DNA for the CDR3 is TGTGCCACCAGCAGAGAAAGGGGGAACGAGCAGTACTTC. It is translated as CATSRERGNEQYF.

The chain carries TRBV7-9 and TRBJ2-7, with a weak D call TRBD1 (6 bases). V lost 10 bases to trimming and J lost 2 bases, with 12 bases between them. Germline V gives CDR1 SEHNR, CDR2 FQNEAQ (reference sequence). The CDR3 has 12 amino acids. Here the CDR3 reads CATRQDTYEQYF. The CDR3 DNA reads TGTGCCACCCGACAGGATACCTACGAGCAGTACTTC.

This chain joins TRBV11-3 and TRBJ2-2; D gene uncertain. Trimming took 1 base from V and 1 from J, leaving 4 bases between them. This CDR3 has 14 amino acids. Germline CDR1 reads SGHNT; CDR2 reads YENEEA. CDR3 sequence reads: CASSLGGNTGELFF. CDR3 coding DNA: TGTGCCAGCAGCTTAGGAGGGAACACCGGGGAGCTGTTTTTT.

V and J are TRBV2 and TRBJ2-7; the match to TRBD1 covers 8 bases. Germline V gene data show CDR1 as SNHLY and CDR2 as FYNNEI. The CDR3 totals 14 residues. Germline trimming cut 3 bases from V and 5 bases from J; bases unmatched to any gene: 6. CDR3 amino acids: CASSDGQGPNEQYF. The CDR3 coding sequence is TGTGCCAGCAGTGACGGACAGGGCCCCAACGAGCAGTACTTC.

The chain joins TRBV9 to TRBJ2-2, with 11 bases matching TRBD1. Germline CDR1 reads SGDLS; CDR2 reads YYNGEE. This CDR3 contains 16 residues. V trimming: 3 bases; J trimming: 3 bases; junction bases outside the gene matches: 4. In DNA, the CDR3 is TGTGCCAGCAGCGGCAGGACAGGGGGCTACACCGGGGAGCTGTTTTTT. It codes for CASSGRTGGYTGELFF.

The chain carries TRBV2 and TRBJ1-5; perhaps TRBD1 as D (6 bases). The V gene lost 3 bases and the J gene lost 7 bases, with 10 bases spanning the gap. In germline, CDR1 is SNHLY, CDR2 FYNNEI. The CDR3 has 13 amino acids. CDR3 in DNA: TGTGCCAGCAGTGAGGGGGCCAGGCAGCCCCAGCATTTT. This translates into CASSEGARQPQHF.

The J gene is TRBJ2-5, the V gene TRBV28; the match to TRBD2 covers 8 bases. Germline V gene lookup returns CDR1 MDHEN and CDR2 SYDVKM. V dropped 1 base and J dropped 14; count of bases not matched to a gene: 9. CDR3 length: 13 residues. CDR3 nucleotides: TGTGCCAGCAGTTTATATCTAGCGGGCGGGATATACTTC. It is translated as CASSLYLAGGIYF. Using reference TRBV28 and TRBJ2-5 for the parts outside the CDR3, the full variable domain is DVKVTQSSRYLVKRTGEKVFLECVQDMDHENMFWYRQDPGLGLRLIYFSYDVKMKEKGDIPEGYSVSREKKERFSLILESASTNQTSMYLCASSLYLAGGIYFGPGTRLLVL.

This chain joins TRBV29-1 and TRBJ2-2, with TRBD1 identical over 8 bases. J lost 7 bases, V lost 6 bases, and 10 bases had no gene match. Germline loops: CDR1 SQVTM, CDR2 ANQGSEA. The CDR3 is 14 residues long. CDR3 bases: TGCAGCGTACGACAGGGGACTCCCCACGGGGAGCTGTTTTTT. This codes for CSVRQGTPHGELFF.

V usage is TRBV19 and J usage is TRBJ1-1, with a tentative D call TRBD1 (5 bases). The germline V gene has CDR1 LNHDA and CDR2 SQIVND (reference sequence). The CDR3 is 14 amino acids. V was trimmed by 5 bases and J by 10 bases, leaving 20 bases between them. CDR3 sequence (DNA): TGTGCCAGTAGTGGCCCGGGGGGGAATGAGGGAGCTTTCTTT. This codes for CASSGPGGNEGAFF.

The rearrangement links TRBV4-2 to TRBJ2-1, with 9 nucleotides matching TRBD2. J lost 5 bases, V lost 0 bases, and 8 bases had no gene match. This CDR3 has 17 amino acids. The germline V gene has CDR1 LGHNA and CDR2 YNFKEQ. The CDR3 reads CASSQDRSGGPNNEQFF. The CDR3 DNA is TGTGCCAGCAGCCAAGATAGAAGCGGGGGGCCTAACAATGAGCAGTTCTTC.

This chain uses TRBV11-1 with TRBJ1-1, with 7 positions matching TRBD1. This CDR3 is built from 15 residues. With 6 bases clipped from V and 7 bases from J, the junction kept 14 bases outside the gene matches. Germline V gene sequence: CDR1 SGHAT, CDR2 FQDESV (reference sequence). The CDR3 nucleotides read TGTGCCAGCAGAGTATCCGAGACAGGGATCATTGAAGCTTTCTTT. Its protein product is CASRVSETGIIEAFF.

The V call is TRBV6-6, the J call TRBJ1-1, with a possible D match to TRBD1 (5 bases). V shed 5 bases and J shed 3 bases, with 16 bases lying between them. Germline CDR1 MNHNY, CDR2 SVGAGI (reference sequence). This CDR3 contains 15 residues. The chain's CDR3 is CASSGSTAPYTEAFF. Here the CDR3 DNA reads TGTGCCAGCAGTGGCTCGACAGCGCCGTACACTGAAGCTTTCTTT.

V gene TRBV5-1 combines with J gene TRBJ1-6; D perhaps matches TRBD1 (5 bases). The V gene lost 0 bases and the J gene lost 7 bases, with 11 bases spanning the gap. This CDR3 has 15 amino acids. Looked up from germline, CDR1 is SGHRS and CDR2 is YFSETQ. As DNA, the CDR3 is TGCGCCAGCAGCTTGGAACCGGGACTCAATTCACCCCTCCACTTT. Protein: CASSLEPGLNSPLHF. Full variable domain (missing parts from reference TRBV5-1 and TRBJ1-6): KAGVTQTPRYLIKTRGQQVTLSCSPISGHRSVSWYQQTPGQGLQFLFEYFSETQRNKGNFPGRFSGRQFSNSRSEMNVSTLELGDSALYLCASSLEPGLNSPLHFGNGTRLTVT.

J is TRBJ2-1 and V is TRBV4-1; TRBD2 matches 13 bases. The CDR3 extends over 15 amino acids. J was trimmed by 6 bases and V by 1 base; bases with no gene match: 0. Germline lookup yields CDR1 MGHRA and CDR2 YSYEKL. Here the CDR3 reads CASSQGLAGGNEQFF. The CDR3 DNA reads TGCGCCAGCAGCCAAGGACTAGCGGGGGGCAATGAGCAGTTCTTC.

J is TRBJ2-3 and V is TRBV19; TRBD1 agrees at 7 bases. CDR3 length: 15 residues. Germline-derived CDR1 and CDR2 are LNHDA and SQIVND (reference sequence). V was clipped by 7 bases and J by 5 bases; unmatched bases: 12. The CDR3 coding sequence is TGTGCCAGTACGGTAGCAGGGGGTAAGAGAGATACGCAGTATTTT. Encoded protein: CASTVAGGKRDTQYF.

This clone was seen more than once but under ten times. The J gene is TRBJ1-2, the V gene TRBV28, with TRBD1 as a possible D gene (6 bases). The CDR3 spans 15 residues. Germline lookup yields CDR1 MDHEN and CDR2 SYDVKM. V lost 2 bases to trimming and J lost 11 bases, with 21 bases between them. In DNA, the CDR3 is TGTGCCAGCAGTTTACTAGACAGGAATGGCGAAAGGTACACCTTC. It codes for CASSLLDRNGERYTF.